This T cell receptor beta chain was recovered during a study of blood T cell repertoires in COVID-19. Overall study: There were acute and convalescent COVID-19 samples, and they came from the United States, Italy and Spain.

This clone occurred a few times. In the original workflow: Researchers report that nucleated cell counts were estimated from reference gene primer amplification. Repertoires were generated with immunoSEQ multiplex PCR, while TCRdb's copy carries only in-frame clones and drops some. V and J calls and clone size are copied from that table; D and trimming were computed from the DNA. The table includes under 200,000 clones, 70% to 90% detected once. This clonotype originated in a woman aged 65 to 85 with acute or convalescent COVID-19. Material for sequencing was peripheral blood.

In DNA, the CDR3 is TGTGCCAGCAGACTTCCTACAGGGCGTAGGACTGAAGCTTTCTTT. It encodes CASRLPTGRRTEAFF. The rearrangement links TRBV7-7 to TRBJ1-1; a possible D gene is TRBD1 (6 bases). The germline V gene encodes CDR1 SSHAT and CDR2 FNYEAQ (reference sequence). CDR3 length: 15 residues. Trimming removed 6 bases at V and 5 bases at J, with 19 bases between.